What follows are 30 T cell receptor beta chains derived from one specimen sequenced in a study of identical twins. In TCRdb, the 5' RACE reads were re-called with MiXCR into one record per CDR3 protein. The sample includes more than 600,000 distinct CDR3 sequences, 18% of them seen just once. The sample was also linked to a second study, of T cells expressing NK-cell markers.

The sample was PBMCs. These receptors came from a woman aged 18-30 years in good health.

This clonotype appeared a few times. The CDR3 DNA reads TGTGCCAGCAGCCTACAGCCGAATGAGCAGTTCTTC. It specifies CASSLQPNEQFF. The J gene is TRBJ2-1, the V gene TRBV5-6; D remains ambiguous. The CDR3 sequence is 12 residues long. V lost 4 bases and J lost 7, with 9 bases in between. From germline, CDR1 is SGHDT and CDR2 YYEEEE.

This clonotype has a count of ten or more. This chain links TRBV7-3 with TRBJ2-3, with D tentatively TRBD2 (5 bases). The ends were cut back, 3 bases at V and 0 bases at J, with 19 bases in the middle. Germline assignment: CDR1 SGHTA and CDR2 FQGTGA. The CDR3 runs to 18 residues. In DNA, the CDR3 is TGTGCCAGCAGCTTGTCCACCGCGGACTGGTCTAGCACAGATACGCAGTATTTT. Its translation is CASSLSTADWSSTDTQYF.

This clonotype appeared a few times. V and J are TRBV12-3 or TRBV12-4 and TRBJ2-7; D gene ambiguous. Between the trimmed V and J ends, which lost 6 bases and 0 bases, there was a span of 12 bases. The CDR3 runs to 14 residues. The CDR3, as DNA: TGTGCCAGCAGCCCGCACAGCTCCTCCTACGAGCAGTACTTC. This translates into CASSPHSSSYEQYF.

This clonotype was recorded once. This chain uses TRBV12-3 or TRBV12-4 with TRBJ2-1; D might be TRBD1 or TRBD2, each matching 5 bases. The V and J ends lost 3 bases and 2 bases respectively, with 11 bases between them. The CDR3 has 15 amino acids. In DNA form, the CDR3 reads TGTGCCAGCAGTTTTTCCCCGGGACCCTACAATGAGCAGTTCTTC. This sequence encodes CASSFSPGPYNEQFF.

The rearrangement uses TRBV6-1 and TRBJ2-6; 8 nucleotides match TRBD1. The germline V gene encodes CDR1 MNHNS and CDR2 SASEGT. Trimming cost V 6 bases and J 0 bases; bases outside gene matches: 4. The length of the CDR3 is 16 residues. CDR3 sequence: CASRRDRNSGANVLTF. DNA of the CDR3: TGTGCCAGCAGAAGGGACAGGAACTCTGGGGCCAACGTCCTGACTTTC.

The chain links TRBV18 to TRBJ2-7, with D tentatively TRBD1 (6 bases). V was cut by 3 bases and J by 3 bases, with 18 bases left in between. Per germline, CDR1 KGHSH and CDR2 LQKENI. The CDR3 sequence is 16 residues long. The CDR3 region has the DNA TGTGCCAGCTCACCCAATTCGGTTAAAGGGGGCTACGAGCAGTACTTC. Translation gives CASSPNSVKGGYEQYF. Looking up the rest from reference TRBV18 and TRBJ2-7 gives the full variable domain: NAGVMQNPRHLVRRRGQEARLRCSPMKGHSHVYWYRQLPEEGLKFMVYLQKENIIDESGMPKERFSAEFPKEGPSILRIQQVVRGDSAAYFCASSPNSVKGGYEQYFGPGTRLTVT.

The chain couples TRBV6-5 to TRBJ2-3; a possible D gene is TRBD2 (5 bases). Germline V gene data show CDR1 as MNHEY and CDR2 as SVGAGI. CDR3 length: 17 residues. The germline V and J ends were trimmed by 0 bases and 4 bases, with 17 bases remaining between them. The CDR3 loop is CASSYSILGSGADTQYF. Here the CDR3 DNA reads TGTGCCAGCAGTTACTCAATTCTGGGGAGTGGGGCAGATACGCAGTATTTT.

The chain uses TRBV6-1 and TRBJ1-1; D is perhaps TRBD1 (6 bases). This CDR3 comprises 15 residues. Trimming left V 6 bases short and J 1 base short, with 15 bases between. Germline assignment: CDR1 MNHNS and CDR2 SASEGT. CDR3 nucleotide sequence: TGTGCCAGCAGGCAGGACAGCAGGTCGAACACTGAAGCTTTCTTT. Its protein is CASRQDSRSNTEAFF.

This chain links TRBV6-4 with TRBJ2-1; D not resolved. Germline CDR1 MRHNA, CDR2 SNTAGT. Between the trimmed V and J ends, which lost 5 bases and 8 bases, there was a span of 16 bases. This CDR3 has 14 residues. This CDR3 reads CASSLTTGSDEQFF. Written as DNA, the CDR3 is TGTGCCAGCAGTCTTACAACCGGGTCTGATGAGCAGTTCTTC.

This clonotype was seen more than once but under ten times. The chain joins TRBV7-2 to TRBJ2-3; no clear D. With 1 base removed from V and 3 bases from J, the gap between germline ends came to 11 bases. The CDR3 consists of 15 residues. Germline lookup yields CDR1 SGHTA and CDR2 FQGNSA. CDR3 residues: CASSLGLVRTDTQYF. CDR3 coding DNA: TGTGCCAGCAGCTTAGGGCTAGTTAGGACAGATACGCAGTATTTT. Combining the CDR3 with reference TRBV7-2 and TRBJ2-3 gives the whole variable domain GAGVSQSPSNKVTEKGKDVELRCDPISGHTALYWYRQSLGQGLEFLIYFQGNSAPDKSGLPSDRFSAERTGGSVSTLTIQRTQQEDSAVYLCASSLGLVRTDTQYFGPGTRLTVL.

This clonotype was seen a handful of times. V gene TRBV7-8 combines with J gene TRBJ2-1; D may be TRBD2 (5 bases). Trimming removed 1 base at V and 2 bases at J, with 15 bases between. The CDR3 is 17 residues long. The V gene's germline CDR1 is SGHVS and CDR2 FQNEAQ. The DNA of the CDR3 is TGTGCCAGCAGCTTAGAACCGGTTAGCGCCACCTACAATGAGCAGTTCTTC. This translates into CASSLEPVSATYNEQFF.

This rearrangement joins TRBV6-1 to TRBJ1-2, with 8 bases that match TRBD1. The CDR3 has 13 amino acids. After removal of 6 bases from V and 8 bases from J, the junction contained 8 bases not matched to a gene. Germline V CDR1 and CDR2: MNHNS, SASEGT. CDR3 sequence (DNA): TGTGCCAGCAGCCGGGACAGGCCGGGGGGCTACACCTTC. This codes for CASSRDRPGGYTF.

The J gene is TRBJ2-1, the V gene TRBV5-1; D might be TRBD2 (6 bases). The CDR3 consists of 14 residues. CDR1 and CDR2 (germline): SGHRS, YFSETQ. Trimming removed 5 bases at V and 4 bases at J, with 13 bases between. In DNA, the CDR3 is TGCGCCAGCAGGAGCCTAGCGACATACAATGAGCAGTTCTTC. It encodes CASRSLATYNEQFF.

This clonotype was observed many times. V is TRBV4-2 and J is TRBJ2-3; D is unclear. This CDR3 is built from 15 residues. Germline CDR1 and CDR2: LGHNA and YNFKEQ. Trimming removed 0 bases from V and 0 bases from J, with 7 bases in between. The CDR3 spells CASSQDYGSTDTQYF. Written as DNA, the CDR3 is TGTGCCAGCAGCCAAGATTATGGAAGCACAGATACGCAGTATTTT.

The chain links TRBV27 to TRBJ2-1, with 7 bases identical to TRBD1. Germline V CDR1 and CDR2: MNHEY, SMNVEV (reference sequence). Trimming removed 3 bases from V and 6 bases from J; junction bases left unmatched: 5. The CDR3 has 14 residues. CDR3 protein: CASSFGQGVNEQFF. CDR3 nucleotides: TGTGCCAGCAGTTTTGGTCAGGGGGTCAATGAGCAGTTCTTC.

The rearrangement joins TRBV5-1 to TRBJ2-7, with 11 bases that match TRBD1. J lost 2 bases, V lost 4 bases, and 11 bases had no gene match. The V gene's germline CDR1 is SGHRS and CDR2 YFSETQ. The CDR3 length is 17 residues. The CDR3 DNA reads as TGCGCCAGCAGCCCAGCACCCGGGACAGGGGGAACCTACGAGCAGTACTTC. It encodes CASSPAPGTGGTYEQYF. Together with reference TRBV5-1 and TRBJ2-7, the CDR3 gives the full variable domain: KAGVTQTPRYLIKTRGQQVTLSCSPISGHRSVSWYQQTPGQGLQFLFEYFSETQRNKGNFPGRFSGRQFSNSRSEMNVSTLELGDSALYLCASSPAPGTGGTYEQYFGPGTRLTVT.

The chain has TRBV12-3 or TRBV12-4 and TRBJ2-5; D unclear. The V gene lost 3 bases and the J gene lost 3 bases, with 5 bases spanning the gap. The CDR3 loop spans 12 amino acids. CDR3 region: CASSLRKETQYF. CDR3 sequence (DNA): TGTGCCAGCAGTTTGAGAAAAGAGACCCAGTACTTC.

The J gene is TRBJ2-7, the V gene TRBV2; 8 bases map to TRBD2. The germline V gene encodes CDR1 SNHLY and CDR2 FYNNEI. V lost 6 bases and J lost 0; bases outside the gene matches: 1. The CDR3 contains 13 residues. CDR3 coding DNA: TGTGCCAGCAGAAGCGGGAGCTCCTACGAGCAGTACTTC. This translates into CASRSGSSYEQYF.

This rearrangement joins TRBV30 to TRBJ2-3; D is undetermined. The CDR3 totals 11 residues. V gave up 2 bases and J gave up 6 bases, with 6 bases separating them. The germline V gene has CDR1 GTSNPN and CDR2 SVGIG (reference sequence). CDR3 in amino acids: CAWSRADTQYF. CDR3 nucleotides: TGTGCCTGGAGTCGCGCTGATACGCAGTATTTT. Combining the CDR3 with reference TRBV30 and TRBJ2-3 gives the whole variable domain SQTIHQWPATLVQPVGSPLSLECTVEGTSNPNLYWYRQAAGRGLQLLFYSVGIGQISSEVPQNLSASRPQDRQFILSSKKLLLSDSGFYLCAWSRADTQYFGPGTRLTVL.

This clonotype was observed at least ten times. The J gene is TRBJ2-7, the V gene TRBV7-9, with 7 bases matching TRBD1. The CDR3 consists of 13 residues. Unmatched junction bases numbered 2, after V lost 3 bases and J lost 3 bases. Per germline, CDR1 SEHNR and CDR2 FQNEAQ (reference sequence). CDR3 loop: CASSLGQHYEQYF. CDR3 in DNA: TGTGCCAGCAGCTTGGGACAGCACTACGAGCAGTACTTC. Full variable domain (rest looked up from reference TRBV7-9 and TRBJ2-7): DTGVSQNPRHKITKRGQNVTFRCDPISEHNRLYWYRQTLGQGPEFLTYFQNEAQLEKSRLLSDRFSAERPKGSFSTLEIQRTEQGDSAMYLCASSLGQHYEQYFGPGTRLTVT.

The chain couples TRBV27 to TRBJ2-7, with D unclear. The V end was cut by 9 bases, the J end by 0 bases, with 15 bases between. Per the germline V gene, CDR1 is MNHEY and CDR2 is SMNVEV (reference sequence). This CDR3 contains 14 residues. CDR3 sequence reads: CASSARSHSYEQYF. CDR3 DNA: TGTGCCAGTAGTGCTAGGAGTCACTCCTACGAGCAGTACTTC.

The rearrangement uses TRBV5-5 and TRBJ2-3; TRBD1 matches 7 bases. The CDR3 spans 13 residues. CDR1 is SGHKS and CDR2 is YYEKEE in the germline V gene (reference sequence). J lost 6 bases, V lost 4 bases, and 5 bases had no gene match. In nucleotides, the CDR3 is TGTGCCAGCAGCGTGAACAGGGGTGATACGCAGTATTTT. This translates into CASSVNRGDTQYF.

The chain joins TRBV12-3 or TRBV12-4 to TRBJ1-1; TRBD1 is a possible D gene (5 bases). The CDR3 consists of 13 residues. Trimming shortened V by 7 bases and J by 3 bases, and 12 bases separated the two germline ends. The CDR3 sequence: CASKEGTDTEAFF. The CDR3 bases are TGTGCCAGCAAAGAAGGGACGGACACTGAAGCTTTCTTT.

The chain is built from TRBV11-2 and TRBJ2-4; 16 bases fit TRBD2. The CDR3 consists of 18 residues. J lost 1 base, V lost 4 bases, and 4 bases had no gene match. Germline CDR1 SGHAT, CDR2 FQNNGV. Here the CDR3 DNA reads TGTGCCAGCAGCTATCCGGGACTAGCGGGAGGGGCCAAAAACATTCAGTACTTC. This translates into CASSYPGLAGGAKNIQYF. Complete variable domain (other parts from reference TRBV11-2 and TRBJ2-4): EAGVAQSPRYKIIEKRQSVAFWCNPISGHATLYWYQQILGQGPKLLIQFQNNGVVDDSQLPKDRFSAERLKGVDSTLKIQPAKLEDSAVYLCASSYPGLAGGAKNIQYFGAGTRLSVL.

The chain joins TRBV12-3 or TRBV12-4 to TRBJ1-1; 7 bases agree with TRBD1. Trimming cost V 0 bases and J 0 bases; bases outside gene matches: 4. This CDR3 region has 16 residues. The CDR3: CASSLAGQRVNTEAFF. DNA for the CDR3: TGTGCCAGCAGTTTAGCGGGACAGAGAGTGAACACTGAAGCTTTCTTT.

V gene TRBV12-3 or TRBV12-4 combines with J gene TRBJ2-7; unclear D gene. The ends were cut back, 6 bases at V and 6 bases at J, with 21 bases in the middle. This CDR3 spans 15 amino acids. CDR3 residues: CASRCYQPRQSEQYF. The CDR3 DNA is TGTGCCAGCAGATGCTATCAGCCACGGCAATCCGAGCAGTACTTC.

V is TRBV20-1 and J is TRBJ2-1, with 8 bases that match TRBD2. The germline V gene has CDR1 DFQATT and CDR2 SNEGSKA (reference sequence). Losses at the gene ends were 3 bases for V and 5 bases for J; bases not matched to a gene: 9. The CDR3 has 15 amino acids. In DNA, the CDR3 is TGCAGTGCTAGCCCCCGGGGGGGCCCAGACAATGAGCAGTTCTTC. It is translated as CSASPRGGPDNEQFF.

The chain recombines TRBV20-1 with TRBJ1-1; D uncertain. V lost 3 bases, J lost 4 bases, and 12 bases lay in between. CDR1 and CDR2 (germline): DFQATT, SNEGSKA (reference sequence). The CDR3 runs 13 residues. CDR3 sequence reads: CSASSGLGTEAFF. The CDR3 DNA is TGCAGTGCTAGTTCCGGGTTAGGCACTGAAGCTTTCTTT.

This chain uses TRBV12-5 with TRBJ2-1; D uncertain. This CDR3 is 11 amino acids long. Looked up from germline, CDR1 is LGHNT and CDR2 is FRNRAP. V was clipped by 0 bases and J by 7 bases, with 1 base between them. The CDR3 DNA reads as TGTGCTAGTGGTTTGGTAAATGAGCAGTTCTTC. It encodes CASGLVNEQFF.

This clonotype has just a few counts. CDR3 in DNA: TGCGCCAGCAATCAGTCCTACGAGCAGTACTTC. It is translated as CASNQSYEQYF. V and J are TRBV4-3 and TRBJ2-7, with unresolved D. This CDR3 contains 11 residues. Germline CDR1 is LGHNA and CDR2 is YSLEER. V was clipped by 7 bases and J by 1 base, with 5 bases between them.